A selection of T cell receptor beta chains follows, all from one sample in a study of blood T cell dynamics during melanoma immunotherapy. Libraries were prepared by immunoSEQ multiplex PCR; TCRdb keeps only in-frame clonotypes and omits some of them. This sample has some 16,000 clones, with around 85% found just once. The sample in question was blood, obtained from a patient treated with checkpoint blockade. These receptors were collected from a human donor with melanoma. CDR3s include the opening cysteine and the closing phenylalanine or tryptophan. D genes are given only for firm matches. Only some rows state a clone size, as once, few, many or a class for expanded clones.

V gene	CDR3 length	J gene	clone size	D gene	CDR3 DNA	CDR3 protein
TRBV10-1	13	TRBJ1-1	.	.	TGCGCCAGCAGAGCCCAATTGAACACTGAAGCTTTCTTT	CASRAQLNTEAFF
TRBV18	15	TRBJ2-5	.	TRBD1	TGTGCCAGCTCACCACGGAAGGACAGGGTGGAGACCCAGTACTTC	CASSPRKDRVETQYF
TRBV30	11	TRBJ2-5	.	.	TGTGCCTGCCAACCGGGAGAGACCCAGTACTTC	CACQPGETQYF
TRBV4-1	14	TRBJ2-3	.	.	TGCGCCAGCAGCCATCCCCCCGAGGCAGATACGCAGTATTTT	CASSHPPEADTQYF
TRBV23-1	16	TRBJ2-3	.	TRBD1	TGCGCCAGCAGTCACCAACAGGGGGCAAGGCTAGATACGCAGTATTTT	CASSHQQGARLDTQYF
TRBV5-1	17	TRBJ2-2	.	.	TGCGCCAGCAGCTTGACGTCCCGTGGTGGAAGCACCGGGGAGCTGTTTTTT	CASSLTSRGGSTGELFF
TRBV7-9	14	TRBJ1-1	.	TRBD1	TGTGCCAGCAGCCCGGGTAAGGGGGCCTTGAAAGCTTTCTTT	CASSPGKGALKAFF
TRBV7-3	13	TRBJ1-6	few	.	TGTGCCAGCAGCCCAGGCCCTAATTCACCCCTCCACTTT	CASSPGPNSPLHF
TRBV13	14	TRBJ2-7	.	.	TGTGCCAGCAGCAGGGGACATCGTACCTACGAGCAGTACTTC	CASSRGHRTYEQYF
TRBV7-2	16	TRBJ2-5	.	TRBD2	TGTGCCAGCAGCTTACTCGGCGGGGGGCTTGTAGAGACCCAGTACTTC	CASSLLGGGLVETQYF
TRBV4-1	18	TRBJ2-3	.	TRBD1	TGCGCCAGCAGCCAAGATTGGCATCCGACAGGGGATGCAGATACGCAGTATTTT	CASSQDWHPTGDADTQYF
TRBV7-7	15	TRBJ2-5	once	TRBD2	TGTGCCAGCAGCCAAGCCGGGACTAGAGAAGAGACCCAGTACTTC	CASSQAGTREETQYF
TRBV30	13	TRBJ2-3	.	.	TGTGCCTGGAGTGTGGGGGTTTCAGATACGCAGTATTTT	CAWSVGVSDTQYF
TRBV7-9	11	TRBJ2-7	.	.	TGTGCCAGCAGCTTACAACTGGAGCAGTACTTC	CASSLQLEQYF
TRBV7-3	14	TRBJ2-7	.	.	TGTGCCAGCAGCTTAGTCGTACACACCTACGAGCAGTACTTC	CASSLVVHTYEQYF
TRBV5-1	14	TRBJ1-1	.	.	TGCGCCAGCAGCTTGTTGGGGAGGGACACTGAAGCTTTCTTT	CASSLLGRDTEAFF
TRBV28	15	TRBJ2-7	.	TRBD1	TGTGCCAGCAGTTTGGTCACAGGGGGCGCGAGCGAGCAGTACTTC	CASSLVTGGASEQYF
TRBV6-1	13	TRBJ1-4	once	.	TGTGCCAGCAGGAGGGGGAATAATGAAAAACTGTTTTTT	CASRRGNNEKLFF
TRBV5-6	17	TRBJ2-5	.	.	TGTGCCAGCAGCTTGGACGTGGGGTGGACCTACCAAGAGACCCAGTACTTC	CASSLDVGWTYQETQYF
TRBV5-4	13	TRBJ2-1	.	.	TGTGCCAGCAGCACGGCAGTAGACAATGAGCAGTTCTTC	CASSTAVDNEQFF
TRBV4-1	14	TRBJ2-7	.	.	TGCGCCAGCAGCCCCCACGAGGGCAGGTACGAGCAGTACTTC	CASSPHEGRYEQYF
TRBV5-1	15	TRBJ2-7	.	.	TGCGCCAGCAGCTTGGAGGGGGGACAGATCTACGAGCAGTACTTC	CASSLEGGQIYEQYF
TRBV5-1	13	TRBJ2-3	.	.	TGCGCCAGCAGTCAGGGGAGCGCAGATACGCAGTATTTT	CASSQGSADTQYF
TRBV28	16	TRBJ2-3	.	TRBD2	TGTGCCAGCAGTTTAATTGCGGGGGAGTACACAGATACGCAGTATTTT	CASSLIAGEYTDTQYF
TRBV6-5	13	TRBJ1-2	.	.	TGTGCCAGCAGTCGGACGGGGATCTATGGCTACACCTTC	CASSRTGIYGYTF
TRBV9	17	TRBJ2-7	.	TRBD2	TGTGCCAGCAGCGTAGGCCCCGGGGGGGAGGGTCCCTACGAGCAGTACTTC	CASSVGPGGEGPYEQYF
TRBV2	15	TRBJ1-6	.	.	TGTGCCAGCAGTGACGCGACATCAAATAATTCACCCCTCCACTTT	CASSDATSNNSPLHF
TRBV25-1	15	TRBJ1-2	.	TRBD1	TGTGCCAGCAGTGATTGGGGACAGGGGGCGCGAGGCTACACCTTC	CASSDWGQGARGYTF
TRBV19	14	TRBJ1-1	once	TRBD1	TGTGCCAGTAGTATGAGGGGGCCGGTCACTGAAGCTTTCTTT	CASSMRGPVTEAFF
TRBV2	14	TRBJ2-1	once	TRBD1	TGTGCCAGCACCCGGGACAGAGGTTACAATGAGCAGTTCTTC	CASTRDRGYNEQFF
TRBV7-3	14	TRBJ2-3	.	.	TGTGCCAGCAGCTTAGGGACTCAGTCAGATACGCAGTATTTT	CASSLGTQSDTQYF
TRBV2	15	TRBJ2-1	.	TRBD1	TGTGCCAGCAAGTTCGGGACAGGGTTTAGGAATGAGCAGTTCTTC	CASKFGTGFRNEQFF
TRBV6-1	13	TRBJ1-6	.	.	TGTGCCAGCAGTATTCTAGACAGTTCACCCCTCCACTTT	CASSILDSSPLHF
TRBV7-8	14	TRBJ2-3	.	TRBD1	TGTGCCAGCAGCCAGGGGCAGGAGGGACAGGGTTCGGATTTT	CASSQGQEGQGSDF
TRBV7-9	16	TRBJ2-6	.	.	TGTGCCAGCACCTCTCCAGGGGAAGCTGGGGCCAACGTCCTGACTTTC	CASTSPGEAGANVLTF
TRBV2	13	TRBJ1-5	few	TRBD1	TGTGCCAGCCGGGGACAGCTCAATCAGCCCCAGCATTTT	CASRGQLNQPQHF
TRBV2	13	TRBJ1-2	.	.	TGTGCCAGCAGTGAGCGGGGGATGGGTGGCTACACCTTC	CASSERGMGGYTF
TRBV19	11	TRBJ1-1	few	.	TGTGCCGTGGGGGGGAACACTGAAGCTTTCTTT	CAVGGNTEAFF
TRBV6-5	14	TRBJ2-3	.	.	TGTGCCAGCAGCCGCGGGACTCCCACAGATACGCAGTATTTT	CASSRGTPTDTQYF
TRBV19	14	TRBJ2-1	once	TRBD1	TGTGCCAGTAGTAGGGACAGGGTTGGAAATGAGCAGTTCTTC	CASSRDRVGNEQFF